A single sample gave rise to the 16 T cell receptor beta chains below, sequenced in a study of a mutant IDH1 vaccine in newly diagnosed glioma. Regarding time point: week 11, during vaccination. Vaccinated patients received 300 ug of mutant IDH1 20-mer peptide per dose, with topical imiquimod. Their recognized antigens are unknown. Method: immunoSEQ multiplex PCR; TCRdb's copy keeps in-frame clones and lacks some. Counted here are 23,000 or so clones, approximately 79% occurring once; the ten biggest clones make up around 8%. This material consisted of PBMCs, taken from a glioma patient whose treatment included an IDH1 peptide vaccine. The receptors stem from a man aged 35-49 years with glioma.

This clone has just a few counts. This chain connects TRBV7-9 to TRBJ1-5, with TRBD1 matching 7 bases. Germline CDR1 and CDR2: SEHNR and FQNEAQ (reference sequence). V shed 11 bases, J shed 3 bases, and the junction held 4 bases outside the gene matches. The CDR3 has 12 amino acids. The CDR3 here is CAGGTDNQPQHF. For the CDR3, the DNA is TGTGCCGGGGGGACAGACAATCAGCCCCAGCATTTT. Drawing the rest from reference TRBV7-9 and TRBJ1-5, the complete variable domain is DTGVSQNPRHKITKRGQNVTFRCDPISEHNRLYWYRQTLGQGPEFLTYFQNEAQLEKSRLLSDRFSAERPKGSFSTLEIQRTEQGDSAMYLCAGGTDNQPQHFGDGTRLSIL.

This clone was detected a few times. This chain connects TRBV11-2 to TRBJ1-5; D gene unclear. Germline assignment: CDR1 SGHAT and CDR2 FQNNGV. The ends were cut back, 2 bases at V and 1 base at J, with 15 bases in the middle. This CDR3 is 17 amino acids long. Here the CDR3 reads CASSLSSEPTSNQPQHF. In DNA form, the CDR3 reads TGTGCCAGCAGCTTATCTTCGGAGCCCACGAGCAATCAGCCCCAGCATTTT.

The V call is TRBV5-4, the J call TRBJ2-7, with 8 bases fitting TRBD1. Germline V gene data show CDR1 as SGHNT and CDR2 as YYREEE (reference sequence). Trimming cost V 2 bases and J 1 base; bases outside gene matches: 2. The CDR3 consists of 14 residues. Here the CDR3 reads CASSFGTGSYEQYV. The CDR3 nucleotides read TGTGCCAGCAGCTTCGGGACAGGTTCCTACGAGCAGTACGTC.

The chain is built from TRBV6-1 and TRBJ1-1; D remains unclear. From germline, CDR1 is MNHNS and CDR2 SASEGT. This CDR3 has 15 residues. Trimming took 6 bases from V and 2 from J, leaving 16 bases between them. DNA for the CDR3: TGTGCCAGCAGAATGGACCCTCCACCAAACACTGAAGCTTTCTTT. Protein sequence: CASRMDPPPNTEAFF.

V and J are TRBV30 and TRBJ2-1, with D perhaps TRBD2 (5 bases). V lost 2 bases and J lost 9, with 11 bases in between. The length of the CDR3 is 12 residues. Germline CDR1 GTSNPN, CDR2 SVGIG (reference sequence). The CDR3 here is CAWSRAAGEQFF. As DNA, the CDR3 is TGTGCCTGGAGTAGAGCGGCCGGTGAGCAGTTCTTC.

This clone appeared a single time. The chain employs TRBV14 and TRBJ2-1, with 12 bases that match TRBD2. The V and J ends lost 1 base and 8 bases, in that order; junction bases with no gene match: 6. The length of the CDR3 is 16 residues. From germline, CDR1 is SGHDN and CDR2 FVKESK. The CDR3 region has the DNA TGTGCCAGCAGCCAAGGTCAGCTAGCGGGGGGGGATGAGCAGTTCTTC. The encoded protein is CASSQGQLAGGDEQFF.

Here the CDR3 reads CASSGAGRNEQYF. The CDR3 nucleotides read TGTGCCAGCAGCGGGGCAGGGCGGAACGAGCAGTACTTC. This chain joins TRBV11-1 and TRBJ2-7, with D perhaps matching TRBD1 (5 bases). CDR3 size: 13 residues. From germline, CDR1 is SGHAT and CDR2 FQDESV (reference sequence). The ends were cut back, 5 bases at V and 5 bases at J, with 13 bases in the middle.

The chain recombines TRBV19 with TRBJ1-2, with D unclear. Trimming removed 6 bases from V and 0 bases from J, with 5 bases in between. This CDR3 has 12 amino acids. Germline V CDR1 and CDR2: LNHDA, SQIVND (reference sequence). CDR3 coding DNA: TGTGCCAGTAGGTTGGCTAACTATGGCTACACCTTC. It translates to CASRLANYGYTF.

The chain employs TRBV5-4 and TRBJ2-1; D may be TRBD2 (5 bases). Trimming shortened V by 4 bases and J by 8 bases, and 25 bases separated the two germline ends. This CDR3 has 17 residues. Germline V lookup: CDR1 SGHNT, CDR2 YYREEE (reference sequence). The DNA of the CDR3 is TGTGCCAGCAGCCCGGCATTCGGTGGGAGCAGTTTAGATGAGCAGTTCTTC. Amino acid sequence: CASSPAFGGSSLDEQFF.

The rearrangement joins TRBV15 to TRBJ2-5; either TRBD1 or TRBD2 may fit D (5 bases each). Germline V gives CDR1 LNHNV, CDR2 YYDKDF (reference sequence). With 0 bases removed from V and 4 bases from J, the gap between germline ends came to 12 bases. This CDR3 is 15 amino acids long. The CDR3 is CATSRDLRDGETQYF. CDR3 sequence (DNA): TGTGCCACCAGCAGAGATTTGAGGGACGGAGAGACCCAGTACTTC.

The rearrangement uses TRBV6-5 and TRBJ2-1; perhaps TRBD1 as D (6 bases). CDR1 is MNHEY and CDR2 is SVGAGI in the germline V gene. The CDR3 runs 16 residues. Trimming cost V 0 bases and J 5 bases, with 14 bases left between them. The CDR3: CASSYSNRQGNNEQFF. CDR3 sequence (DNA): TGTGCCAGCAGTTACTCGAACCGGCAGGGGAACAATGAGCAGTTCTTC.

This clone appeared once. This chain uses TRBV19 with TRBJ1-1, with D uncertain. The CDR3 loop spans 13 amino acids. Germline lookup yields CDR1 LNHDA and CDR2 SQIVND (reference sequence). V was trimmed by 6 bases and J by 0 bases, leaving 8 bases between them. The CDR3 sequence is CASRIKLNTEAFF. CDR3 nucleotide sequence: TGTGCCAGTAGGATCAAACTGAACACTGAAGCTTTCTTT. Full variable domain (outside the CDR3, taken from reference TRBV19 and TRBJ1-1): DGGITQSPKYLFRKEGQNVTLSCEQNLNHDAMYWYRQDPGQGLRLIYYSQIVNDFQKGDIAEGYSVSREKKESFPLTVTSAQKNPTAFYLCASRIKLNTEAFFGQGTRLTVV.

This chain uses TRBV7-2 with TRBJ1-2, with TRBD1 identical over 7 bases. The CDR3 has 15 residues. Germline trimming cut 3 bases from V and 8 bases from J; bases unmatched to any gene: 12. Germline CDR1 reads SGHTA; CDR2 reads FQGNSA. CDR3 region: CASSLRPGQGEGYTF. The CDR3 DNA reads TGTGCCAGCAGCTTGCGCCCAGGGCAGGGGGAAGGCTACACCTTC. Full variable domain (missing parts from reference TRBV7-2 and TRBJ1-2): GAGVSQSPSNKVTEKGKDVELRCDPISGHTALYWYRQSLGQGLEFLIYFQGNSAPDKSGLPSDRFSAERTGGSVSTLTIQRTQQEDSAVYLCASSLRPGQGEGYTFGSGTRLTVV.

The CDR3 DNA follows: TGCGCCAGCAGCCAAGTGCGCGGACATTCCTACAATGAGCAGTTCTTC. It yields the protein CASSQVRGHSYNEQFF. The J gene is TRBJ2-1, the V gene TRBV4-1; the D gene is possibly TRBD1 (5 bases). There are 16 residues in the CDR3. V was trimmed by 1 base and J by 1 base, leaving 11 bases between them. Germline-derived CDR1 and CDR2 are MGHRA and YSYEKL.

The V call is TRBV4-1, the J call TRBJ2-5; 8 positions match TRBD2. CDR1 and CDR2 (germline): MGHRA, YSYEKL. The CDR3 runs to 18 residues. Unmatched junction bases numbered 17, after V lost 3 bases and J lost 5 bases. The CDR3 DNA sequence: TGCGCCAGCAGCCACCCGGCCGCCGGGAGGGGAGGGGGGGAGACCCAGTACTTC. Translated: CASSHPAAGRGGGETQYF.

The chain employs TRBV7-2 and TRBJ1-1, with D possibly TRBD1 on 5 matching bases. The CDR3 is made up of 13 amino acids. Per the germline V gene, CDR1 is SGHTA and CDR2 is FQGNSA. V lost 7 bases and J lost 2, with 11 bases in between. CDR3 residues: CASTLTGNTEAFF. CDR3 nucleotides: TGTGCCAGCACCCTAACAGGAAACACTGAAGCTTTCTTT.